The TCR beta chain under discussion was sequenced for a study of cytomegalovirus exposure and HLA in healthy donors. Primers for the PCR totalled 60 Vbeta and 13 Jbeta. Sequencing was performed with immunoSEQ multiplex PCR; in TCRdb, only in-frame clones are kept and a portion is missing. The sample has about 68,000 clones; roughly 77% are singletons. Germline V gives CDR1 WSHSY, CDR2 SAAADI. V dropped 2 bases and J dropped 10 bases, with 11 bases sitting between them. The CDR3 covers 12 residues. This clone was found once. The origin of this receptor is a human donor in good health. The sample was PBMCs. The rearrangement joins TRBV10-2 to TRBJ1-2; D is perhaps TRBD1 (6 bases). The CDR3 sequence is CASSERRGFYTF. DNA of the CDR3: TGCGCCAGCAGTGAGCGCAGGGGATTCTACACCTTC.